The table lists the clone carrying this T cell receptor beta chain with many counts. Antigen specificity is unknown. It was with unique molecular identifiers that the TCRbeta library was prepared. TCRdb re-called the PCR reads with MiXCR, one entry per CDR3 protein. This repertoire shows approximately 290,000 distinct CDR3 sequences, roughly 10% found once; its top ten account for 23%. The data were obtained in a study of T-cell reconstitution after alpha-beta-depleted transplantation in children. Study results and limitations: Several hundred rapidly expanded clones from non-depleted graft cells reportedly supplied alpha-beta T cells about two months post-transplant. A year had passed since transplant, and T-cell counts and diversity by then came mostly from newly produced T cells. Day-60 TCRbeta diversity that was high in some patients was derived from surviving recipient T cells and thymic progenitors.

The CDR3 length is 15 residues. V gave up 6 bases and J gave up 2 bases, with 17 bases separating them. CDR1 DFQATT and CDR2 SNEGSKA come from the germline V gene (reference sequence). The chain joins TRBV20-1 to TRBJ1-5; D unclear. The material sequenced was peripheral blood, taken 180 days after TCRalphabeta/CD19-depleted stem cell transplant. The origin of this receptor is a male patient aged 2-15 years who had a stem cell transplant for chronic granulomatous disease, so the T cells may come from the graft donor. CDR3 sequence (DNA): TGCAGTGCGCATTACATTGATGAACGCAATCAGCCCCAGCATTTT. It specifies CSAHYIDERNQPQHF.